The 28 T cell receptor beta chains in this list originate from one sample, sequenced in a study of vaccination and CD4 T cells after COVID-19. Their target antigens are unknown. Treatment meaning: approximately 10-day PBMC culture with coronavirus spike peptide pools or control peptides (ViraFEST assay). Sequencing of DNA taken from cultured CD4+ T cells relied on the Oncomine TCR Beta short-read assay. TCRdb re-called the PCR reads with MiXCR, one entry per CDR3 protein. The sample lists about 13,000 distinct CDR3 sequences, less than 45% occurring once. Sequencing used CD4+ T cells from blood, cultured in vitro, obtained after SARS-CoV-2 vaccination. These receptor sequences come from a human donor who had recovered from COVID-19.

The chain carries TRBV28 and TRBJ2-3; D might be TRBD1 or TRBD2, each matching 5 bases. The V end was cut by 5 bases, the J end by 4 bases, with 25 bases between. CDR1 is MDHEN, CDR2 SYDVKM, per germline. The CDR3 spans 18 residues. The CDR3 loop is CASSTHTSGTTDSDTQYF. In DNA, the CDR3 is TGTGCCAGCAGTACCCACACTTCAGGGACGACGGATTCAGATACGCAGTATTTT.

The V call is TRBV5-1, the J call TRBJ2-5, with TRBD1 matching 9 bases. Germline V lookup: CDR1 SGHRS, CDR2 YFSETQ. The trim removed 3 bases at V and 5 bases at J, leaving 8 bases unmatched. The CDR3 is 15 residues long. In nucleotides, the CDR3 is TGCGCCAGCAGCTCCTGGGGGACAGGGATTGAGACCCAGTACTTC. Translating it yields CASSSWGTGIETQYF.

J is TRBJ1-2 and V is TRBV6-2 or TRBV6-3; 8 bases are a match to TRBD1. This CDR3 spans 14 amino acids. The germline CDR1 and CDR2 sequences are MNHEY and SVGEGT. V was clipped by 6 bases and J by 4 bases; unmatched bases: 7. CDR3 loop: CASSRQGSLYGYTF. CDR3 nucleotide sequence: TGTGCCAGCAGCCGACAGGGGAGTCTCTATGGCTACACCTTC.

The chain links TRBV5-1 to TRBJ2-1; 9 bases match TRBD2. The CDR3 contains 15 residues. Trimming cost V 0 bases and J 10 bases; bases outside gene matches: 8. Germline values: CDR1 SGHRS, CDR2 YFSETQ. For the CDR3, the DNA is TGCGCCAGCAGCTTGGTGACTAGCGGCATGAGGGAGCAGTTCTTC. It specifies CASSLVTSGMREQFF.

The chain recombines TRBV7-2 with TRBJ2-6; D is unclear. The germline V gene has CDR1 SGHTA and CDR2 FQGNSA. This CDR3 is 14 amino acids long. V was trimmed by 5 bases and J by 5 bases, leaving 10 bases between them. The DNA of the CDR3 is TGTGCCAGCAGCCCTACCTCGAGGGCCAACGTCCTGACTTTC. Residues: CASSPTSRANVLTF.

This clonotype was seen more than once but under ten times. V usage is TRBV28 and J usage is TRBJ2-5; 16 bases match TRBD2. This CDR3 contains 17 residues. V shed 4 bases, J shed 4 bases, and the junction held 6 bases outside the gene matches. Per germline, CDR1 MDHEN and CDR2 SYDVKM. CDR3 amino acids: CASSSGTSGRASETQYF. The CDR3 DNA sequence: TGTGCCAGCAGTTCCGGGACTAGCGGGAGGGCTTCAGAGACCCAGTACTTC.

The chain is built from TRBV10-3 and TRBJ1-3; no clear D. Germline V gene lookup returns CDR1 ENHRY and CDR2 SYGVKD. This CDR3 has 15 amino acids. The V end lost 4 bases, the J end lost 0 bases, and 10 bases lay between the germline ends. The CDR3 here is CAISGGSTSGNTIYF. CDR3 in DNA: TGTGCCATCAGTGGCGGCAGCACCTCTGGAAACACCATATATTTT.

In DNA, the CDR3 is TGCGCCAGCAGCTTGAGAATCGTGACTAGCGGGAGTTTCAATGAGCAGTTCTTC. Protein sequence: CASSLRIVTSGSFNEQFF. The V and J genes are TRBV5-1 and TRBJ2-1; 12 bases match TRBD2. This CDR3 spans 18 amino acids. Germline CDR1 and CDR2: SGHRS and YFSETQ. The ends lost 1 base at V and 6 bases at J; junction bases unmatched: 11.

This clonotype is classed as medium-sized. The chain uses TRBV5-5 and TRBJ2-5; D is perhaps TRBD2 (5 bases). Germline CDR1 SGHKS, CDR2 YYEKEE (reference sequence). Trimming removed 5 bases from V and 5 bases from J, with 16 bases in between. This CDR3 spans 14 amino acids. The CDR3 nucleotides are TGTGCCAGCAGTCCAAGTACGGGAACTGAGACCCAGTACTTC. The encoded protein is CASSPSTGTETQYF. The variable domain in full, completed from reference TRBV5-5 and TRBJ2-5, reads DAGVTQSPTHLIKTRGQQVTLRCSPISGHKSVSWYQQVLGQGPQFIFQYYEKEERGRGNFPDRFSARQFPNYSSELNVNALLLGDSALYLCASSPSTGTETQYFGPGTRLLVL.

The rearrangement joins TRBV28 to TRBJ1-3, with D maybe TRBD1 (5 bases). Trimming took 3 bases from V and 8 from J, leaving 8 bases between them. Germline lookup yields CDR1 MDHEN and CDR2 SYDVKM. This CDR3 region has 12 residues. The CDR3 loop is CASSFRGYTIYF. For the CDR3, the DNA is TGTGCCAGCAGTTTTAGGGGATACACCATATATTTT.

J is TRBJ2-3 and V is TRBV24-1; D might be TRBD2 (5 bases). Germline V CDR1 and CDR2: KGHDR, SFDVKD. Trimming left V 4 bases short and J 5 bases short, with 15 bases between. CDR3 length: 15 amino acids. The CDR3 DNA reads TGTGCCACCAGTGAATCGGGGTATCAAGTAGATACGCAGTATTTT. Its translation: CATSESGYQVDTQYF.

The chain joins TRBV5-4 to TRBJ2-2; perhaps TRBD2 as D (5 bases). The CDR3 sequence is 16 residues long. With 1 base removed from V and 8 bases from J, the gap between germline ends came to 18 bases. Germline CDR1 and CDR2: SGHNT and YYREEE (reference sequence). The CDR3 DNA reads as TGTGCCAGCAGCTTGAGGAGCGGAGGTCGACCGGGGGAGCTGTTTTTT. It translates to CASSLRSGGRPGELFF. Together with reference TRBV5-4 and TRBJ2-2, the CDR3 gives the full variable domain: ETGVTQSPTHLIKTRGQQVTLRCSSQSGHNTVSWYQQALGQGPQFIFQYYREEENGRGNFPPRFSGLQFPNYSSELNVNALELDDSALYLCASSLRSGGRPGELFFGEGSRLTVL.

The chain uses TRBV9 and TRBJ1-2, with 10 bases that match TRBD1. The V gene's germline CDR1 is SGDLS and CDR2 YYNGEE. The CDR3 is 15 residues long. The ends lost 2 bases at V and 2 bases at J; junction bases unmatched: 3. The CDR3 DNA reads TGTGCCAGCAGCGTTGGGGGACAGGGGAACTATGGCTACACCTTC. Its translation: CASSVGGQGNYGYTF.

A few counts support this clonotype. The V call is TRBV27, the J call TRBJ1-5; D is undetermined. This CDR3 has 13 residues. In germline, CDR1 is MNHEY, CDR2 SMNVEV (reference sequence). V lost 3 bases, J lost 4 bases, and 7 bases lay in between. The CDR3 nucleotides read TGTGCCAGCAGTTTGTGGCTTAATCAGCCCCAGCATTTT. Protein sequence: CASSLWLNQPQHF.

The V gene is TRBV20-1, the J gene TRBJ2-1; 10 bases agree with TRBD2. In germline, CDR1 is DFQATT, CDR2 SNEGSKA (reference sequence). V gave up 5 bases and J gave up 2 bases; unmatched junction bases: 3. This CDR3 has 14 residues. CDR3 region: CSALSGRAYNEQFF. CDR3 nucleotides: TGCAGTGCTCTAAGCGGGAGGGCCTACAATGAGCAGTTCTTC.

The rearrangement links TRBV18 to TRBJ2-5; TRBD1 matches 8 bases. The trim removed 3 bases at V and 6 bases at J, leaving 6 bases unmatched. CDR1 is KGHSH and CDR2 is LQKENI in the germline V gene. The CDR3 has 14 residues. CDR3 DNA: TGTGCCAGCTCACCCGACAGGGGCAGGCAGACCCAGTACTTC. Its protein is CASSPDRGRQTQYF.

This clonotype ranks as medium-sized. The gene calls are TRBV6-5 and TRBJ2-6, with TRBD1 as a possible D gene (6 bases). V dropped 4 bases and J dropped 2 bases, with 21 bases sitting between them. The CDR3 is made up of 19 amino acids. Germline-derived CDR1 and CDR2 are MNHEY and SVGAGI. The DNA of the CDR3 is TGTGCCAGCAGTTCACAAGACGCTAAGGGGGTCACTGGGGCCAACGTCCTGACTTTC. Encoded protein: CASSSQDAKGVTGANVLTF.

This clonotype was seen only a few times. V gene TRBV5-4 combines with J gene TRBJ2-1, with TRBD1 matching 9 bases. The V gene's germline CDR1 is SGHNT and CDR2 YYREEE (reference sequence). The CDR3 consists of 16 residues. V gave up 4 bases and J gave up 3 bases; unmatched junction bases: 8. CDR3 in amino acids: CASSPPGTGYYNEQFF. DNA of the CDR3: TGTGCCAGCAGCCCCCCCGGGACAGGGTACTACAATGAGCAGTTCTTC.

The rearrangement joins TRBV20-1 to TRBJ2-1; TRBD2 agrees at 10 bases. CDR1 and CDR2 from the germline V gene are DFQATT and SNEGSKA (reference sequence). The CDR3 runs 11 residues. Unmatched junction bases numbered 1, after V lost 5 bases and J lost 9 bases. The CDR3 sequence: CSAGLAAEQFF. DNA of the CDR3: TGCAGTGCTGGACTAGCGGCTGAGCAGTTCTTC.

The CDR3 coding sequence is TGTGCCAGCAGCGCGGGACTAGCGGGAGCCCCACGTGGGGCAGACGAGCAGTACTTC. Amino acid sequence: CASSAGLAGAPRGADEQYF. This chain uses TRBV9 with TRBJ2-7; 14 bases map to TRBD2. The trim removed 3 bases at V and 5 bases at J, leaving 16 bases unmatched. The CDR3 runs 19 residues. Germline V lookup: CDR1 SGDLS, CDR2 YYNGEE. The full variable domain, rest sourced from reference TRBV9 and TRBJ2-7, is DSGVTQTPKHLITATGQRVTLRCSPRSGDLSVYWYQQSLDQGLQFLIQYYNGEERAKGNILERFSAQQFPDLHSELNLSSLELGDSALYFCASSAGLAGAPRGADEQYFGPGTRLTVT.

Only a few counts were recorded for this clonotype. V usage is TRBV7-8 and J usage is TRBJ2-7; the D gene is possibly TRBD2 (5 bases). Trimming took 4 bases from V and 0 from J, leaving 16 bases between them. This CDR3 region has 16 residues. The germline gives CDR1 SGHVS, CDR2 FQNEAQ. CDR3 loop: CASSSAVRGSSYEQYF. CDR3 sequence (DNA): TGTGCCAGCAGCTCCGCGGTGCGAGGGAGCTCCTACGAGCAGTACTTC.

V is TRBV2 and J is TRBJ2-1; 15 nucleotides line up with TRBD2. Looked up from germline, CDR1 is SNHLY and CDR2 is FYNNEI. This CDR3 comprises 17 residues. The trim removed 4 bases at V and 6 bases at J, leaving 7 bases unmatched. CDR3 nucleotides: TGTGCCAGCAGTGCTCGGACTAGCGGGAGGGGGAGCAATGAGCAGTTCTTC. It yields the protein CASSARTSGRGSNEQFF.

In this sample, this clonotype is medium-sized. The V gene is TRBV20-1, the J gene TRBJ2-1; 15 bases fit TRBD2. Germline V gives CDR1 DFQATT, CDR2 SNEGSKA (reference sequence). The CDR3 runs 16 residues. The junction had 6 bases not matched to a gene; V was cut back by 6 bases and J by 3 bases. The CDR3: CSAKGLAGGYYNEQFF. As DNA, the CDR3 is TGCAGTGCCAAGGGACTAGCGGGAGGATACTACAATGAGCAGTTCTTC.

The chain links TRBV27 to TRBJ2-1; TRBD2 matches at 10 bases. Germline values: CDR1 MNHEY, CDR2 SMNVEV (reference sequence). The CDR3 runs to 16 residues. Trimming at V came to 2 bases and at J to 10 bases, leaving 11 bases not matched to a gene. The CDR3 spells CASSLTPASGSQEQFF. CDR3 nucleotide sequence: TGTGCCAGCAGTTTAACCCCGGCTAGCGGGAGTCAGGAGCAGTTCTTC.

This clonotype was recorded a few times. This sequence joins TRBV27 and TRBJ2-3, with no clear D. CDR3 length: 13 residues. The V gene's germline CDR1 is MNHEY and CDR2 SMNVEV (reference sequence). Trimming shortened V by 2 bases and J by 1 base, and 4 bases separated the two germline ends. The chain's CDR3 is CASSLKGTDTQYF. The CDR3 nucleotides are TGTGCCAGCAGTTTAAAAGGCACAGATACGCAGTATTTT.

In its sample, this clonotype ranks as medium-sized. V and J are TRBV19 and TRBJ1-5; possibly TRBD1 for D (6 bases). There are 18 residues in the CDR3. V was trimmed by 6 bases and J by 0 bases, leaving 21 bases between them. The germline V gene has CDR1 LNHDA and CDR2 SQIVND (reference sequence). The CDR3 here is CASRRGRAPLYSNQPQHF. The CDR3 DNA sequence: TGTGCCAGTAGGAGGGGGAGGGCCCCCCTATATAGCAATCAGCCCCAGCATTTT.

This rearrangement joins TRBV7-2 to TRBJ2-3; 10 positions agree with TRBD2. CDR3 size: 16 residues. Losses at the gene ends were 1 base for V and 7 bases for J; bases not matched to a gene: 8. Per germline, CDR1 SGHTA and CDR2 FQGNSA. For the CDR3, the DNA is TGTGCCAGCAGCTTAGTTTTTGCTAGCGGGAGTTATACGCAGTATTTT. This gives the protein CASSLVFASGSYTQYF. Complete variable domain (other parts from reference TRBV7-2 and TRBJ2-3): GAGVSQSPSNKVTEKGKDVELRCDPISGHTALYWYRQSLGQGLEFLIYFQGNSAPDKSGLPSDRFSAERTGGSVSTLTIQRTQQEDSAVYLCASSLVFASGSYTQYFGPGTRLTVL.

V and J are TRBV18 and TRBJ1-5; unclear D gene. CDR1 is KGHSH, CDR2 LQKENI, per germline. V lost 3 bases to trimming and J lost 1 base, with 10 bases between them. The CDR3 is 15 amino acids. CDR3 bases: TGTGCCAGCTCACCCCTGGCGGGGAGCAATCAGCCCCAGCATTTT. It translates to CASSPLAGSNQPQHF.